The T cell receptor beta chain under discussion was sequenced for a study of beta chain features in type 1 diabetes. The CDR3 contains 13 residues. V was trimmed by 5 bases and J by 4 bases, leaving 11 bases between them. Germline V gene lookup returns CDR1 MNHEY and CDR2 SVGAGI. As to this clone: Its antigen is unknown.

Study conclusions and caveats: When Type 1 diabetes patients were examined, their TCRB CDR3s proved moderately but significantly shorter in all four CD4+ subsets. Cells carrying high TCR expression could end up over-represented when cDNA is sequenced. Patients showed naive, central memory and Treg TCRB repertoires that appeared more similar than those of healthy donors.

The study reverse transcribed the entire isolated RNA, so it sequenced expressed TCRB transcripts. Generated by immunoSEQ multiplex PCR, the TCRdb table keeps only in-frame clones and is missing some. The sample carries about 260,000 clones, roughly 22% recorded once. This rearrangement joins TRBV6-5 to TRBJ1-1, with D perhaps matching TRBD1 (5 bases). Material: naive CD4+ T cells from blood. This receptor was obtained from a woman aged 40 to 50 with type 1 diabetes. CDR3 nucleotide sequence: TGTGCCAGCAGTCGTCGGGGGGGCACTGAAGCTTTCTTT. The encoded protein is CASSRRGGTEAFF.